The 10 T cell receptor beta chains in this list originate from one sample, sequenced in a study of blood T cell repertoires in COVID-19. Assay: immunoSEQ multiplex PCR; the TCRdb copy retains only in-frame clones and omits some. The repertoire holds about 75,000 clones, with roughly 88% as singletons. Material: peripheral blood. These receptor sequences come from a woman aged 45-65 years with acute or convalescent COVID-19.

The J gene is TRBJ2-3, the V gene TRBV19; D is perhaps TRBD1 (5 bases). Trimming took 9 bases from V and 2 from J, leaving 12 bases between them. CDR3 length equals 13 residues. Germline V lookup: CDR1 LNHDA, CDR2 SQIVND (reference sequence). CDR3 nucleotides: TGTGCCAGCCAAACAGGATACACAGATACGCAGTATTTT. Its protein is CASQTGYTDTQYF.

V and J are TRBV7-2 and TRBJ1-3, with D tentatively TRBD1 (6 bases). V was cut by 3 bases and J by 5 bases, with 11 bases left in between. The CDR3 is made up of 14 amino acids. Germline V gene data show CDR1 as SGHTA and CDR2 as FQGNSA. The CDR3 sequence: CASSLGGARNTIYF. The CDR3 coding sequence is TGTGCCAGCAGCTTGGGGGGGGCGAGAAACACCATATATTTT.

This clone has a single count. The CDR3 loop reads CSVQGDRNTGELFF. CDR3 DNA: TGCAGCGTTCAGGGGGACAGGAACACCGGGGAGCTGTTTTTT. The chain recombines TRBV29-1 with TRBJ2-2, with 7 bases identical to TRBD1. The germline V gene has CDR1 SQVTM and CDR2 ANQGSEA. This CDR3 has 14 residues. Trimming took 5 bases from V and 1 from J; bases not matched to a gene: 4.

DNA for the CDR3: TGTGCCAGCAGTTTATTTCCATACAGAGGCTACACCTTC. Protein product: CASSLFPYRGYTF. The chain couples TRBV12-3 or TRBV12-4 to TRBJ1-2; D is unclear. V was shortened by 2 bases and J by 8 bases, with 12 bases between the two germline ends. The CDR3 has 13 residues.

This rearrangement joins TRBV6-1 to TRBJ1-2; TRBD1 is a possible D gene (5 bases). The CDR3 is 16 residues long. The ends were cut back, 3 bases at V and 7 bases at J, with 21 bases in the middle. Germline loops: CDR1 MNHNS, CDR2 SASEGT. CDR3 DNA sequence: TGTGCCAGCAGTGACGCGGGGGACGCTGTGGTTATTGGCTACACCTTC. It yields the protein CASSDAGDAVVIGYTF.

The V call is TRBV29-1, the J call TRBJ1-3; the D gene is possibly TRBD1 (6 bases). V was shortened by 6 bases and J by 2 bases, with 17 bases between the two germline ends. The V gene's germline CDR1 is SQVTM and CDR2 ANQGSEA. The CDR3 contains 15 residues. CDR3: CSVRAGTNAGNTIYF. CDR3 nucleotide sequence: TGCAGCGTGAGAGCCGGGACAAACGCTGGAAACACCATATATTTT.

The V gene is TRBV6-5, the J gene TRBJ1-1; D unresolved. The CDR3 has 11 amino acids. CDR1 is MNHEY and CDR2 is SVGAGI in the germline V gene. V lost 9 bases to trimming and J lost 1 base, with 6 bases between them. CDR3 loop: CASWRNTEAFF. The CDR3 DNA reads TGTGCCAGTTGGAGGAACACTGAAGCTTTCTTT.

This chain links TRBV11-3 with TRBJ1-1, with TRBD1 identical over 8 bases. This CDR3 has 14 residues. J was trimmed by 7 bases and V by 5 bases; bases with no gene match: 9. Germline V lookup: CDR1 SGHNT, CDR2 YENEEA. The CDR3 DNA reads TGTGCCAGCAGCCCAGGTCCGGGACAGGATGAAGCTTTCTTT. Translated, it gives CASSPGPGQDEAFF.

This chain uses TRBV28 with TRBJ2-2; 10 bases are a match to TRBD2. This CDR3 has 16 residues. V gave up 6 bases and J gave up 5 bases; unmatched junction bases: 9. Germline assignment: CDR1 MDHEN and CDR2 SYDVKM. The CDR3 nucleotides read TGTGCCAGCAGCTCCCGGACTAGCGGTACGACCGGGGAGCTGTTTTTT. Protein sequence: CASSSRTSGTTGELFF. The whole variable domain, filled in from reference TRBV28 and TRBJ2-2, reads DVKVTQSSRYLVKRTGEKVFLECVQDMDHENMFWYRQDPGLGLRLIYFSYDVKMKEKGDIPEGYSVSREKKERFSLILESASTNQTSMYLCASSSRTSGTTGELFFGEGSRLTVL.

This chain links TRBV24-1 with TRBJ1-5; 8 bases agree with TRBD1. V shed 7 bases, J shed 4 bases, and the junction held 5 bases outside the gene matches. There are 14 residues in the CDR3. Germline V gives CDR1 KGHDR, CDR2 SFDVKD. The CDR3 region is CATRGQGRNQPQHF. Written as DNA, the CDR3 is TGTGCCACCAGAGGACAGGGAAGAAATCAGCCCCAGCATTTT.